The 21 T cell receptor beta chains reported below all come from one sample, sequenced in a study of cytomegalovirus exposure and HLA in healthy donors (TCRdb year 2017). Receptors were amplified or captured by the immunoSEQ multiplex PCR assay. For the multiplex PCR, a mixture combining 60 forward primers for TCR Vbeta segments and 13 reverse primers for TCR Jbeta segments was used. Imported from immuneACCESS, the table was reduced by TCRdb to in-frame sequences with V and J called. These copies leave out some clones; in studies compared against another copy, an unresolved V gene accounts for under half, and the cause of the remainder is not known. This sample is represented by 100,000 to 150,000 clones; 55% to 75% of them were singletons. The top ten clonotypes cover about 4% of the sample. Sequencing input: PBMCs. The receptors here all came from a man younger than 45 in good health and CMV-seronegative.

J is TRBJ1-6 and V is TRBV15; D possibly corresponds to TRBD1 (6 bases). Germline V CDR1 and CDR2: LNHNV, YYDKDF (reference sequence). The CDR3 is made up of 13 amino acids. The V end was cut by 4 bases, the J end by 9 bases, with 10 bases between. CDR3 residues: CATSKQGSSPLHF. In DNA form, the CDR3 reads TGTGCCACCAGCAAACAGGGTTCTTCACCCCTCCACTTT.

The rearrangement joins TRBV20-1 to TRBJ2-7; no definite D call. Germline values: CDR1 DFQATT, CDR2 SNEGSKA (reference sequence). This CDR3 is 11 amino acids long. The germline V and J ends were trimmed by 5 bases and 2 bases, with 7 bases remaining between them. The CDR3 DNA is TGCAGTGCTTTGCGGACCTACGAGCAGTACTTC. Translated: CSALRTYEQYF.

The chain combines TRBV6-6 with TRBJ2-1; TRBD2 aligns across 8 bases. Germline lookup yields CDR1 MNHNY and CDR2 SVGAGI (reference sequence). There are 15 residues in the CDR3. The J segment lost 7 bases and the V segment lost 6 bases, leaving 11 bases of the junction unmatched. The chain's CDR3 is CASSLPGGGKNEQFF. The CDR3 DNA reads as TGTGCCAGCAGCCTACCGGGCGGGGGGAAAAATGAGCAGTTCTTC.

The CDR3 DNA is TGTGCCAGCTCCCGGGACAGAGGGGAAAAACTGTTTTTT. Its protein is CASSRDRGEKLFF. V usage is TRBV18 and J usage is TRBJ1-4, with 7 bases aligning to TRBD1. Germline values: CDR1 KGHSH, CDR2 LQKENI. The CDR3 contains 13 residues. Losses at the gene ends were 6 bases for V and 8 bases for J; bases not matched to a gene: 6.

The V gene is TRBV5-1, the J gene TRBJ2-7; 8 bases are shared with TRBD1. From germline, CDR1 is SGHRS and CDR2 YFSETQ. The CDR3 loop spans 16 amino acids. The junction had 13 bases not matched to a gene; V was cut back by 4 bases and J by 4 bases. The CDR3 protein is CASSAGQALLGYEQYF. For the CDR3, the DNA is TGCGCCAGCAGCGCGGGACAGGCGCTCCTTGGGTACGAGCAGTACTTC.

The CDR3 loop is CASSAPWDGGENTGELFF. CDR3 DNA: TGTGCCAGCAGCGCCCCCTGGGACGGGGGGGAGAACACCGGGGAGCTGTTTTTT. The chain carries TRBV9 and TRBJ2-2, with 8 bases matching TRBD2. Per germline, CDR1 SGDLS and CDR2 YYNGEE. After removal of 3 bases from V and 1 base from J, the junction contained 11 bases not matched to a gene. The CDR3 spans 18 residues.

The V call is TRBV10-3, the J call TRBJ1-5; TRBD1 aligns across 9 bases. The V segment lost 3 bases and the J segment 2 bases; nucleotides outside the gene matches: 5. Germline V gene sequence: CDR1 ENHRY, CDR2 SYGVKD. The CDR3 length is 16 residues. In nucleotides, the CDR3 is TGTGCCATCAGTGAACGGGGACAGGGCGGCAATCAGCCCCAGCATTTT. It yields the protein CAISERGQGGNQPQHF.

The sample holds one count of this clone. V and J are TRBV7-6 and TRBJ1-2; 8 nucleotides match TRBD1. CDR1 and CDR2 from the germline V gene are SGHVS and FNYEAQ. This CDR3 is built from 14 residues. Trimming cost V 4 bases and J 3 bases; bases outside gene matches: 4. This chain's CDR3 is CASSYGQGDYGYTF. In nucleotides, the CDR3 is TGTGCCAGCAGCTACGGACAGGGTGACTATGGCTACACCTTC. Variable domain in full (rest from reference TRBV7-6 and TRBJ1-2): GAGVSQSPRYKVTKRGQDVALRCDPISGHVSLYWYRQALGQGPEFLTYFNYEAQQDKSGLPNDRFSAERPEGSISTLTIQRTEQRDSAMYRCASSYGQGDYGYTFGSGTRLTVV.

The CDR3 loop reads CAIKTVNTEAFF. In DNA, the CDR3 is TGTGCCATCAAGACTGTGAACACTGAAGCTTTCTTT. The J gene is TRBJ1-1, the V gene TRBV28, with unresolved D. This CDR3 is 12 amino acids long. V was trimmed by 10 bases and J by 0 bases, leaving 9 bases between them. In germline, CDR1 is MDHEN, CDR2 SYDVKM.

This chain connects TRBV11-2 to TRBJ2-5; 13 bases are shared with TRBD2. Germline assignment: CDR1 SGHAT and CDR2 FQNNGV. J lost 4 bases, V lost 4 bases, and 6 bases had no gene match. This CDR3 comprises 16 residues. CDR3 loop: CASSSGGTSGVETQYF. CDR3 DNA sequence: TGTGCCAGCAGCTCTGGGGGGACTAGCGGGGTAGAGACCCAGTACTTC.

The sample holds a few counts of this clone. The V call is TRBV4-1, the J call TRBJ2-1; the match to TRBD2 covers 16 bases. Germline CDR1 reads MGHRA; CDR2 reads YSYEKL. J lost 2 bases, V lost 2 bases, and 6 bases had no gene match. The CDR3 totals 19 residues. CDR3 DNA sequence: TGCGCCAGCAGCCAACGGGGACTAGCGGGGGGGGGCGCCTACAATGAGCAGTTCTTC. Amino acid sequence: CASSQRGLAGGGAYNEQFF.

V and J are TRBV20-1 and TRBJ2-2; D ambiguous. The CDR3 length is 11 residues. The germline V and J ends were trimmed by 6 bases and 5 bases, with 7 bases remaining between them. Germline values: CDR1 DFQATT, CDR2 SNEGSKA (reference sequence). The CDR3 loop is CSAQLTGELFF. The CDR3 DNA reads TGCAGTGCGCAACTAACCGGGGAGCTGTTTTTT.

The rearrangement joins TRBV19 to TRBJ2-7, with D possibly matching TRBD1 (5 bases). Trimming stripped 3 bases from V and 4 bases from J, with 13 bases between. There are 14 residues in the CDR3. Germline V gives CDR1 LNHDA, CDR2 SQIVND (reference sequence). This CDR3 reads CASSMKGRVYEQYF. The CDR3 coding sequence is TGTGCCAGTAGTATGAAGGGCAGGGTTTACGAGCAGTACTTC.

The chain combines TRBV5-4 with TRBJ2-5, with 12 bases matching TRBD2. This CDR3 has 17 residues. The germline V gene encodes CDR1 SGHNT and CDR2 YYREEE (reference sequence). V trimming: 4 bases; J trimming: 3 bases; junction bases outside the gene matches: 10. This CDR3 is CASSPGPSGGAKETQYF. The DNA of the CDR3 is TGTGCCAGCAGCCCGGGGCCTAGCGGGGGGGCCAAAGAGACCCAGTACTTC.

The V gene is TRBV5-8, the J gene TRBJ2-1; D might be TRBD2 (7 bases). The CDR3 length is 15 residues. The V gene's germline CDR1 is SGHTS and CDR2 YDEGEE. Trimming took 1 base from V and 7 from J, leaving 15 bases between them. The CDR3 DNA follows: TGTGCCAGCAGCTTGCGTGGGGGGGCGATGAATGAGCAGTTCTTC. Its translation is CASSLRGGAMNEQFF.

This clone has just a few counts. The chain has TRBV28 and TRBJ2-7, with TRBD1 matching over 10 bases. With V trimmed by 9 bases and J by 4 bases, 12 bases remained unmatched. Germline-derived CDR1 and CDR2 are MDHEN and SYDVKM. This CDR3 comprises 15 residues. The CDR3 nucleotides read TGTGCCAGTGGGACAGGGGACAACGCCTCATACGAGCAGTACTTC. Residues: CASGTGDNASYEQYF. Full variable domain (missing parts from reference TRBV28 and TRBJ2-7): DVKVTQSSRYLVKRTGEKVFLECVQDMDHENMFWYRQDPGLGLRLIYFSYDVKMKEKGDIPEGYSVSREKKERFSLILESASTNQTSMYLCASGTGDNASYEQYFGPGTRLTVT.

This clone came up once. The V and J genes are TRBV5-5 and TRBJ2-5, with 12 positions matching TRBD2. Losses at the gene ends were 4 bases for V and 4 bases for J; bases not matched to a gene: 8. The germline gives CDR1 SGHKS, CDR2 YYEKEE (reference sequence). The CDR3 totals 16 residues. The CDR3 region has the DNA TGTGCCAGCAGCGCTCCTAGCGGGGGGGCCACAGAGACCCAGTACTTC. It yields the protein CASSAPSGGATETQYF.

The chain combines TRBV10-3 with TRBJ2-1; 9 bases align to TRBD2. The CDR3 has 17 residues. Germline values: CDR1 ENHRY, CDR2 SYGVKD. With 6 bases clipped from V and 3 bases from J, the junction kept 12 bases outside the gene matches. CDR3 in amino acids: CAIRPHTLAGIYNEQFF. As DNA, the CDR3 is TGTGCCATCAGGCCCCATACGCTAGCGGGGATCTACAATGAGCAGTTCTTC.

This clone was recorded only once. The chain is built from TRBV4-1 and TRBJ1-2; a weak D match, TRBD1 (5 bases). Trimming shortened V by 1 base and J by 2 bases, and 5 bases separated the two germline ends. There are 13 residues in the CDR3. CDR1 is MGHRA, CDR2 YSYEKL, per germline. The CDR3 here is CASSQAGNYGYTF. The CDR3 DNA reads TGCGCCAGCAGCCAAGCAGGGAACTATGGCTACACCTTC.

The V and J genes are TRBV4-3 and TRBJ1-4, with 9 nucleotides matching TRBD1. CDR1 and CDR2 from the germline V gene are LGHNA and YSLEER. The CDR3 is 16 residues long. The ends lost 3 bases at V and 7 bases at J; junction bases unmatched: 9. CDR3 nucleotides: TGCGCCAGCAGCCACTTATTCGACAGGGGGTCTGAAAAACTGTTTTTT. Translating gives CASSHLFDRGSEKLFF.

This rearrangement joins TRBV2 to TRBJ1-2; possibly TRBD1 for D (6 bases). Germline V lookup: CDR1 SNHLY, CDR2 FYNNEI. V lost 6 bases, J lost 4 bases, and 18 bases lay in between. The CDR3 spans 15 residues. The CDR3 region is CASSSGQRPIYGYTF. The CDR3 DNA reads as TGTGCCAGCAGCTCAGGACAGCGACCTATCTATGGCTACACCTTC.